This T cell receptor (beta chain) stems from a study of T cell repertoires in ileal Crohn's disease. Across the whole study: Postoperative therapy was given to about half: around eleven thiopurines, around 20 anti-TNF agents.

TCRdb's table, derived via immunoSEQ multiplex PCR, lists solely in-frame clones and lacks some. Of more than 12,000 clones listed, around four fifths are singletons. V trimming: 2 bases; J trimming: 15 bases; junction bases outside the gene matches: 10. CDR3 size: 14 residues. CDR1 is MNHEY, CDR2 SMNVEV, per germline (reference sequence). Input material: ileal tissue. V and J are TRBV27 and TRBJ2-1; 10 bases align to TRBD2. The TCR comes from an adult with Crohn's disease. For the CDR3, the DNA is TGTGCCAGCAGTTTACGAGGACTAGCGGAAGGGAGGTTCTTC. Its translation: CASSLRGLAEGRFF.